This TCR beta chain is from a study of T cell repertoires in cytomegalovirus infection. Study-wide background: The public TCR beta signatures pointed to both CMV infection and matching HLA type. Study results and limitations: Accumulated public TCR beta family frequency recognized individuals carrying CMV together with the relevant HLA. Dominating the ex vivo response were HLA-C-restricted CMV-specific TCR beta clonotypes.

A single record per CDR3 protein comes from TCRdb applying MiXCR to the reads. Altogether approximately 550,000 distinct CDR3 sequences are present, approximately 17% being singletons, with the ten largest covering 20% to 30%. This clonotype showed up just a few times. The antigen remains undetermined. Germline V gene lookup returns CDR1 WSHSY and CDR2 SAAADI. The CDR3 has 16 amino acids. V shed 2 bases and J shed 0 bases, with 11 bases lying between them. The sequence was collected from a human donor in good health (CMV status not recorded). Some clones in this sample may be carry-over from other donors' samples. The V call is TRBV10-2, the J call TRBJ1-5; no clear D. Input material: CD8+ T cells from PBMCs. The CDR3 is CASSEKGKLSNQPQHF. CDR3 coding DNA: TGCGCCAGCAGTGAGAAGGGAAAACTTAGCAATCAGCCCCAGCATTTT.